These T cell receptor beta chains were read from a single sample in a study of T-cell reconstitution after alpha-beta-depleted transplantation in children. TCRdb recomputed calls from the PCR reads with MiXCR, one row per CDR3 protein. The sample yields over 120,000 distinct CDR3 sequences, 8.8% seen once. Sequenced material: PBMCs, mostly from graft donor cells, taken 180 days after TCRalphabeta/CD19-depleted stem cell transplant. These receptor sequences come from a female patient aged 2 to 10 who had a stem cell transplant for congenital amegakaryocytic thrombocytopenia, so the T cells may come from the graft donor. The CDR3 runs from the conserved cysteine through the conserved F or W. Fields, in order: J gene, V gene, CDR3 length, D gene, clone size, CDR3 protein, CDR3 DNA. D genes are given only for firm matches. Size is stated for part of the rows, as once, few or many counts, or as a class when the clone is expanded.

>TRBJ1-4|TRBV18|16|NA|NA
CASSHTKGELDEKLFF
TGTGCCAGCTCACATACTAAAGGGGAGCTGGATGAAAAACTGTTTTTT
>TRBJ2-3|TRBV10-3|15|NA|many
CAISDPGVVADTQYF
TGTGCCATCAGTGATCCCGGGGTAGTTGCAGATACGCAGTATTTT
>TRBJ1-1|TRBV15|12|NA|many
CATRQEWGQAFF
TGTGCCACCCGTCAGGAGTGGGGGCAGGCTTTCTTT
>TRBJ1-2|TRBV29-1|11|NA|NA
CSVRGNYGYTF
TGCAGCGTTCGAGGGAACTATGGCTACACCTTC
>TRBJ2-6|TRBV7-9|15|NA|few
CASSLRSTGANVLTF
TGTGCCAGCAGCCTTCGGAGCACTGGGGCCAACGTCCTGACTTTC
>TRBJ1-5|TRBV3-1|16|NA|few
CASSQAGAWGNQPQHF
TGTGCCAGCAGCCAAGCAGGGGCCTGGGGCAATCAGCCCCAGCATTTT
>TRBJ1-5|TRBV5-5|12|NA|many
CASGARDQPQHF
TGTGCCAGCGGCGCTCGGGATCAGCCCCAGCATTTT
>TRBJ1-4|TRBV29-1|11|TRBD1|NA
CSVGTEQKLFF
TGCAGCGTGGGGACAGAACAAAAACTGTTTTTT
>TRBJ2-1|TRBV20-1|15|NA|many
CSARDGGLSYNEQFF
TGCAGTGCTAGAGATGGGGGCCTATCCTACAATGAGCAGTTCTTC
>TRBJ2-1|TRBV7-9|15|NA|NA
CASSLGIGLDNEQFF
TGTGCCAGCAGCTTAGGTATAGGGTTGGACAATGAGCAGTTCTTC
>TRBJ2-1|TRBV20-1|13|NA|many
CSASRDSYNEQFF
TGCAGTGCTAGTAGAGACAGTTACAATGAGCAGTTCTTC
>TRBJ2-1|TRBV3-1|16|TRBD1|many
CASSGTGDLHYNEQFF
TGTGCCAGCAGCGGGACAGGGGACTTACACTACAATGAGCAGTTCTTC
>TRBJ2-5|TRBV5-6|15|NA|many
CASTLALVRQETQYF
TGTGCCAGCACCCTAGCTCTGGTACGGCAAGAGACCCAGTACTTC
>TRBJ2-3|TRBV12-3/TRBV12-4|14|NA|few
CASSPVAWADTQYF
TGTGCCAGCAGTCCGGTAGCGTGGGCAGATACGCAGTATTTT
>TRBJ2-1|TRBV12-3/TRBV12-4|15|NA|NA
CASSRAAGAHNEQFF
TGTGCCAGCAGTCGTGCCGCGGGGGCTCACAATGAGCAGTTCTTC
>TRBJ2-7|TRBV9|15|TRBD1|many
CASSVAGRQGGEQYF
TGTGCCAGCAGCGTAGCTGGGAGACAGGGGGGCGAGCAGTACTTC
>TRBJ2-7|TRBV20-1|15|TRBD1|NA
CSARSGQGSGYEQYF
TGCAGTGCTAGATCGGGACAGGGATCAGGCTACGAGCAGTACTTC
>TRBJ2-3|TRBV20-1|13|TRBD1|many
CSANQGVGDTQYF
TGCAGTGCCAACCAGGGGGTTGGAGATACGCAGTATTTT
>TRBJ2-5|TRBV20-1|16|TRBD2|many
CSASYGTSGPRGTQYF
TGCAGTGCTAGTTATGGGACTAGCGGCCCGAGGGGGACCCAGTACTTC
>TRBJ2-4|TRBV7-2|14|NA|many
CASSLESGPNIQYF
TGTGCCAGCAGCTTAGAAAGCGGTCCGAACATTCAGTACTTC
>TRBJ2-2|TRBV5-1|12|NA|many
CASSLNGGELFF
TGCGCCAGCAGCTTGAATGGCGGGGAGCTGTTTTTT